This TCR beta chain was retrieved from a study of CD8 T cells in ankylosing spondylitis. Study-level findings and limits: Disease-associated clones were reportedly significantly overrepresented in matched ankylosing spondylitis synovial fluid.

The CDR3 has 14 amino acids. V gave up 7 bases and J gave up 3 bases; unmatched junction bases: 10. Germline V gene sequence: CDR1 DFQATT, CDR2 SNEGSKA (reference sequence). TCRdb processed the 5' RACE reads anew with MiXCR; each CDR3 protein has one entry. The profile shows about 200,000 distinct CDR3 sequences, roughly 13% of them singletons. Only a few counts were recorded for this clonotype. Its matching antigen is unknown. The rearrangement links TRBV20-1 to TRBJ2-3; 7 positions match TRBD2. This receptor was identified in a male donor with ankylosing spondylitis or in good health (not recorded which). The sequencing sample was made of blood, either unsorted or a sorted T cell fraction (not recorded which). The CDR3 DNA sequence: TGCAGTGTTGAAGCGGGGCGGGGGACAGATACGCAGTATTTT. It specifies CSVEAGRGTDTQYF.